The clone carrying this T cell receptor beta chain has a handful of counts. Time point denoted: blood at routine non-recurrence follow-up after resection. Tumor, nontumor lung or frozen PBMC supplied whole RNA that was sequenced unsorted. The data stem from a study of spatial heterogeneity in lung cancer. Study-level background: Among detected sequences, beta-chain ones consistently exceeded alpha-chain ones in number.

TCRdb re-derived calls from the 5' RACE reads in MiXCR, one entry per CDR3 protein. The sample consists of over 70,000 distinct CDR3 sequences, 8% to 9% of them appearing once. The sequenced sample was PBMCs, obtained at follow-up. This receptor was identified in a female donor with early-stage non-small cell lung cancer.

This chain's CDR3 is CASSLAGGFEQFF. The DNA for the CDR3 is TGTGCCAGCAGCCTGGCGGGGGGGTTCGAGCAGTTCTTC. The V gene is TRBV14, the J gene TRBJ2-1; 9 nucleotides line up with TRBD2. CDR3 length: 13 amino acids. Germline lookup yields CDR1 SGHDN and CDR2 FVKESK. With V trimmed by 4 bases and J by 10 bases, 5 bases remained unmatched.